This is a list of T cell receptor beta chains from one sample in a study of T cell responses to AZD1222 COVID-19 vaccine. Assay used: immunoSEQ multiplex PCR; TCRdb lists only in-frame clones, some missing. The sample holds approximately 94,000 clones, around 90% seen once. The specimen comprised peripheral blood, sampled on day 0 of AZD1222 vaccination. Source of these receptors: an adult in good health. CDR3s include the opening cysteine and the closing phenylalanine or tryptophan. The order of the fields is clone size, J gene, D gene, V gene, CDR3 protein, CDR3 DNA. D genes are given only for firm matches. Clone sizes are given selectively: once, few, many, or a class where the clone is expanded.

>NA|TRBJ1-5|NA|TRBV19
CASSQGGPGRLEPQHF
TGTGCCAGTAGTCAAGGCGGGCCGGGGCGTTTGGAGCCCCAGCATTTT
>NA|TRBJ1-5|NA|TRBV28
CASSGGQLSGNQPQHF
TGTGCCAGCAGTGGAGGACAGTTGTCGGGCAATCAGCCCCAGCATTTT
>NA|TRBJ2-1|NA|TRBV28
CASSSPPFGAEQFF
TGTGCCAGCAGTTCACCCCCTTTCGGCGCGGAGCAGTTCTTC
>NA|TRBJ2-1|NA|TRBV7-3
CASSLNGGSEQFF
TGTGCCAGCAGCTTAAATGGAGGTAGTGAGCAGTTCTTC
>NA|TRBJ2-7|TRBD1|TRBV11-2
CASSPDRGPGEQYF
TGTGCCAGCAGCCCAGACAGGGGGCCTGGGGAGCAGTACTTC
>NA|TRBJ2-3|NA|TRBV28
CASCRPNRDIDGTDTQYF
TGTGCCAGCTGTCGACCTAACAGGGACATCGATGGCACAGATACGCAGTATTTT
>NA|TRBJ2-3|NA|TRBV6-4
CASRTDREADTQYF
TGTGCCAGCAGGACAGACAGGGAGGCAGATACGCAGTATTTT
>once|TRBJ2-2|NA|TRBV5-1
CASSLGQGTNTGELFF
TGCGCCAGCAGCTTGGGTCAAGGGACGAACACCGGGGAGCTGTTTTTT
>NA|TRBJ2-1|NA|TRBV3-1/TRBV3-2
CASSQGGRSYNEQFF
TGTGCCAGCAGCCAAGGGGGCAGGTCCTACAATGAGCAGTTCTTC
>NA|TRBJ2-1|TRBD2|TRBV2
CASTDELAGAINEQFF
TGTGCCAGCACCGACGAATTAGCGGGGGCGATCAATGAGCAGTTCTTC
>NA|TRBJ2-7|TRBD1|TRBV6-2/TRBV6-3
CASSYDTTGQGNSYEQYF
TGTGCCAGCAGTTACGATACAACCGGACAGGGAAACTCCTACGAGCAGTACTTC
>NA|TRBJ1-4|NA|TRBV7-9
CASSGTGMDEKLFF
TGTGCCAGCAGCGGTACAGGGATGGATGAAAAACTGTTTTTT
>NA|TRBJ2-3|TRBD2|TRBV7-9
CASSNGASGSKFTDTQYF
TGTGCCAGCAGCAATGGGGCTAGCGGGAGTAAGTTCACAGATACGCAGTATTTT
>NA|TRBJ2-7|NA|TRBV5-1
CASSRAVSSYEQYF
TGCGCCAGCAGCCGGGCAGTTAGTTCCTACGAGCAGTACTTC
>few|TRBJ2-1|NA|TRBV6-6
CASSYSGAGNEQFF
TGTGCCAGCAGTTACTCAGGCGCAGGGAATGAGCAGTTCTTC
>NA|TRBJ1-5|NA|TRBV29-1
CSVEDAQADQPQHF
TGCAGCGTTGAGGATGCCCAGGCCGATCAGCCCCAGCATTTT
>NA|TRBJ2-5|NA|TRBV28
CASSTLGETQYF
TGTGCCAGCAGCACACTCGGAGAGACCCAGTACTTC
>NA|TRBJ2-7|NA|TRBV4-1
CASSQEVTVSYEQYF
TGCGCCAGCAGCCAAGAAGTGACGGTCTCCTACGAGCAGTACTTC
>NA|TRBJ1-3|NA|TRBV15
CATRMGFSGNTIYF
TGTGCCACCCGTATGGGGTTTTCTGGAAACACCATATATTTT
>NA|TRBJ2-7|NA|TRBV28
CASSLYRGSYEQYF
TGTGCCAGCAGTCTTTATCGGGGCTCCTACGAGCAGTACTTC
>NA|TRBJ2-7|NA|TRBV7-9
CASSLVRGPYEQYF
TGTGCCAGCAGCTTAGTCAGGGGCCCCTACGAGCAGTACTTC
>NA|TRBJ1-3|NA|TRBV19
CASSTGTSTGNTIYF
TGTGCCAGTAGTACCGGGACTTCCACTGGAAACACCATATATTTT
>NA|TRBJ2-6|TRBD1|TRBV27
CASSQIPGQEDSGANVLTF
TGTGCCAGCAGTCAGATACCGGGACAGGAGGACTCTGGGGCCAACGTCCTGACTTTC
>NA|TRBJ1-2|NA|TRBV28
CASNKDPNYGYTF
TGTGCCAGCAACAAAGACCCTAACTATGGCTACACCTTC